This T cell receptor beta chain appears in the sequencing data of a study of CD8 T cells in ankylosing spondylitis. Study-wide points: Ankylosing spondylitis blood appeared to be characterized by a TCR beta motif of under ten highly homologous variants.

This CDR3 region has 14 residues. The ends were cut back, 7 bases at V and 5 bases at J, with 14 bases in the middle. Using quantitative 5'-RACE with molecular barcodes, the authors made TCR beta libraries. TCRdb processed the 5' RACE reads anew with MiXCR; each CDR3 protein has one entry. The sample shows a few hundred thousand distinct CDR3 sequences, 8% of them seen only once. Concerning this clonotype itself: Its antigen is still unknown.

The rearrangement links TRBV12-3 or TRBV12-4 to TRBJ1-4; a possible D gene is TRBD1 (5 bases). This receptor was taken from a male donor with ankylosing spondylitis. Sequencing was performed on blood, either unsorted or a sorted T cell fraction (not recorded which). In nucleotides, the CDR3 is TGTGCCAGCACCCCGGGACTTCGAAATGAAAAACTGTTTTTT. Translation gives CASTPGLRNEKLFF.